What follows are 8 T cell receptor beta chains derived from one specimen sequenced in a study of OX40 agonist ivuxolimab in advanced cancers. TCRdb keeps only in-frame clones here, not all; method: immunoSEQ multiplex PCR. The profile shows 50,000 to 65,000 clones, around nine tenths of them singletons. This specimen was CD4+ or CD8+ T cells sorted from blood, taken in a trial of the OX40 agonist ivuxolimab. The receptors were gathered from an adult with an advanced solid tumor such as melanoma, head and neck, liver or kidney cancer.

The chain couples TRBV18 to TRBJ1-4; D is uncertain. Germline values: CDR1 KGHSH, CDR2 LQKENI. Trimming shortened V by 0 bases and J by 8 bases, and 13 bases separated the two germline ends. The CDR3 is made up of 15 amino acids. CDR3 protein: CASSPPDQRGEKLFF. The CDR3, as DNA: TGTGCCAGCTCACCACCGGATCAACGTGGAGAAAAACTGTTTTTT.

The chain is built from TRBV4-2 and TRBJ2-7, with unresolved D. The length of the CDR3 is 13 residues. The V gene's germline CDR1 is LGHNA and CDR2 YNFKEQ. V was clipped by 1 base and J by 7 bases, with 11 bases between them. This CDR3 reads CASSQAPAYEQYF. In DNA, the CDR3 is TGTGCCAGCAGCCAAGCCCCAGCATATGAGCAGTACTTC.

The gene calls are TRBV19 and TRBJ2-3; 8 nucleotides line up with TRBD1. Germline CDR1 and CDR2: LNHDA and SQIVND (reference sequence). Trimming took 5 bases from V and 2 from J; bases not matched to a gene: 6. The CDR3 loop spans 15 amino acids. The CDR3 DNA sequence: TGTGCCAGTAGTTTGCGGACAGGGCACACAGATACGCAGTATTTT. Translated: CASSLRTGHTDTQYF.

This clone was seen a single time. This chain connects TRBV6-5 to TRBJ1-5; D ambiguous. The germline CDR1 and CDR2 sequences are MNHEY and SVGAGI. Trimming left V 2 bases short and J 5 bases short, with 7 bases between. This CDR3 is 13 amino acids long. In DNA form, the CDR3 reads TGTGCCAGCAGTTACGGATCGGATCAGCCCCAGCATTTT. The encoded protein is CASSYGSDQPQHF.

This clone has just a few counts. The rearrangement links TRBV5-1 to TRBJ1-2; 7 bases map to TRBD1. Germline trimming cut 0 bases from V and 7 bases from J; bases unmatched to any gene: 3. Germline V gene lookup returns CDR1 SGHRS and CDR2 YFSETQ. CDR3 length equals 13 residues. This CDR3 is CASSLEGTAGYTF. The CDR3 bases are TGCGCCAGCAGCTTGGAGGGGACAGCTGGCTACACCTTC.

The rearrangement uses TRBV27 and TRBJ2-1; 8 bases are a match to TRBD2. J gave up 7 bases and V 5 bases, and 10 bases lay outside the gene matches. This CDR3 has 15 amino acids. Per the germline V gene, CDR1 is MNHEY and CDR2 is SMNVEV (reference sequence). As DNA, the CDR3 is TGTGCCAGCAGTCAGACCGGGGGGGGTTGGAATGAGCAGTTCTTC. This encodes CASSQTGGGWNEQFF.

V gene TRBV5-1 combines with J gene TRBJ1-6; D call uncertain. This CDR3 is built from 13 residues. The germline V gene encodes CDR1 SGHRS and CDR2 YFSETQ. Trimming cost V 4 bases and J 5 bases, with 7 bases left between them. The CDR3 sequence is CASSVRNNSPLHF. The CDR3 region has the DNA TGCGCCAGCAGCGTCAGAAATAATTCACCCCTCCACTTT.

The chain combines TRBV5-3 with TRBJ1-1; no reliable D call. TRBV5-3 is an open reading frame, and its role is uncertain. The V end lost 4 bases, the J end lost 0 bases, and 1 base lay between the germline ends. The CDR3 contains 11 residues. CDR3 sequence reads: CARSMNTEAFF. The CDR3 bases are TGTGCCAGAAGCATGAACACTGAAGCTTTCTTT.